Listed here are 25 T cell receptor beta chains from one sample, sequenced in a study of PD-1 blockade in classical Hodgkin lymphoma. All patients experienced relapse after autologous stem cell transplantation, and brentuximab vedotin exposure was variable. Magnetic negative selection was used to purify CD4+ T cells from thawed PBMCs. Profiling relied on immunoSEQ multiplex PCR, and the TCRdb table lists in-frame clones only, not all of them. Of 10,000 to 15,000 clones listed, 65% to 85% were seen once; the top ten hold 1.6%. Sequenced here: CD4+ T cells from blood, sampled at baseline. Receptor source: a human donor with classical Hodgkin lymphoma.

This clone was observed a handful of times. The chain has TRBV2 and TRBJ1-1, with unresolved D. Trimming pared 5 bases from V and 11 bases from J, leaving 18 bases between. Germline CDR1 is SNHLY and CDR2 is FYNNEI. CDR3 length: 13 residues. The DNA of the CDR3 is TGTGCCAGCAGTCAGTGGTCTCCCCCAATGGCTTTCTTT. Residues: CASSQWSPPMAFF.

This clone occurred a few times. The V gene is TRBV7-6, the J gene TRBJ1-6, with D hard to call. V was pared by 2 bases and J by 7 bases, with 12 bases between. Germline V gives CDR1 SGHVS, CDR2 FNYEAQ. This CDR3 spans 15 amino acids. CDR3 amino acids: CASSLRPEGNSPLHF. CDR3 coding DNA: TGTGCCAGCAGCTTACGGCCCGAGGGCAATTCACCCCTCCACTTT.

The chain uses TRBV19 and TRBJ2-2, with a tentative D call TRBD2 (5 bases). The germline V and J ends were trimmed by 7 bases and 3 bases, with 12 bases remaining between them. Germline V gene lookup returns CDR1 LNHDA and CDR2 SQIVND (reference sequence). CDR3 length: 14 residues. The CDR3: CASTPLAHTGELFF. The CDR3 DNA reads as TGTGCCAGTACCCCTCTAGCTCACACCGGGGAGCTGTTTTTT.

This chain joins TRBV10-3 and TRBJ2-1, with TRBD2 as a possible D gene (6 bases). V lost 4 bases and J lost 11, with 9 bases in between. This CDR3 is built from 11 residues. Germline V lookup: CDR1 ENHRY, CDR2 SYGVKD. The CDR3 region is CAISAGEKQFF. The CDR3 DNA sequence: TGTGCCATCAGTGCGGGGGAAAAGCAGTTCTTC.

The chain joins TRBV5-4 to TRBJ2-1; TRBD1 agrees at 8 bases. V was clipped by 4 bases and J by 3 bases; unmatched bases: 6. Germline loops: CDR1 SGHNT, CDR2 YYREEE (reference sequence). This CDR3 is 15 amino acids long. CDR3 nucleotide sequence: TGTGCCAGCAGCCCCCGGGACAGGTTCTACAATGAGCAGTTCTTC. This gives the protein CASSPRDRFYNEQFF.

This CDR3 is CASSPRQENTEAFF. In DNA form, the CDR3 reads TGTGCCAGCAGCCCCCGCCAGGAGAACACTGAAGCTTTCTTT. The rearrangement uses TRBV9 and TRBJ1-1; D unclear. Trimming left V 4 bases short and J 1 base short, with 11 bases between. The CDR3 has 14 residues. CDR1 SGDLS and CDR2 YYNGEE come from the germline V gene.

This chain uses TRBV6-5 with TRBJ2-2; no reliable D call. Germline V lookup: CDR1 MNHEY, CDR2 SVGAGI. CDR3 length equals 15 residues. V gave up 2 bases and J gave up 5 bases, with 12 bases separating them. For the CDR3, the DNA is TGTGCCAGCAGTTACAGGCCTTTGGGGACCGGGGAGCTGTTTTTT. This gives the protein CASSYRPLGTGELFF.

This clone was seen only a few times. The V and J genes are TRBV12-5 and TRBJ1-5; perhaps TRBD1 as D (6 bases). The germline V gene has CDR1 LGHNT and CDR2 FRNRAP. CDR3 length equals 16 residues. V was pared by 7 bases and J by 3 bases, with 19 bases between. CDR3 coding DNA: TGTGCTAGTGCCCCCTGGGGGCAGGGGTCCAATCAGCCCCAGCATTTT. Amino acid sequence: CASAPWGQGSNQPQHF.

In DNA, the CDR3 is TGTGCCATCACCCTCTTAAAGGGCACTGAAGCTTTCTTT. Its translation: CAITLLKGTEAFF. This chain links TRBV10-3 with TRBJ1-1; D gene ambiguous. Germline lookup yields CDR1 ENHRY and CDR2 SYGVKD. V shed 7 bases and J shed 4 bases, with 13 bases lying between them. The CDR3 runs to 13 residues.

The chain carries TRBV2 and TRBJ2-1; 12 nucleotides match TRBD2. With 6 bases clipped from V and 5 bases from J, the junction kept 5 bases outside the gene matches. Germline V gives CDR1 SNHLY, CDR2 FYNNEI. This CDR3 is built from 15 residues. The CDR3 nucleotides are TGTGCCAGCAGACCTGGACTAGCGGGGAACAATGAGCAGTTCTTC. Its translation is CASRPGLAGNNEQFF.

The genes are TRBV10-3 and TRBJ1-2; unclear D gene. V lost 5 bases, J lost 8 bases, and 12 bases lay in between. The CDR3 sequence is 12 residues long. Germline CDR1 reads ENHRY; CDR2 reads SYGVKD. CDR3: CAISRTEGGYTF. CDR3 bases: TGTGCCATCAGTAGGACTGAAGGAGGCTACACCTTC.

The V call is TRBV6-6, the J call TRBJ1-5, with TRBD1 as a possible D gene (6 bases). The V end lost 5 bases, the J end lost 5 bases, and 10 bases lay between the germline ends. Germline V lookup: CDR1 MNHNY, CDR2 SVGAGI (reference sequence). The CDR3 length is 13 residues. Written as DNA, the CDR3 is TGTGCCAGCAGTAACAGGGCGGATCAGCCCCAGCATTTT. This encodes CASSNRADQPQHF.

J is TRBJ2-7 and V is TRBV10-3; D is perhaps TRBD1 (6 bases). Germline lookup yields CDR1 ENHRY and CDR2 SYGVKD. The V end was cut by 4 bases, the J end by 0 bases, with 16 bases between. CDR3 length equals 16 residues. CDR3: CAISVPGQGSSYEQYF. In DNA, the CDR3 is TGTGCCATCAGTGTACCGGGACAAGGAAGCTCCTACGAGCAGTACTTC.

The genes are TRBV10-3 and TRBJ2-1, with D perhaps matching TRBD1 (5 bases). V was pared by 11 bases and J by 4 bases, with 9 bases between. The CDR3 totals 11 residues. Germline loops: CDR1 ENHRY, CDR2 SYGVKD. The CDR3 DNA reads TGTGCCCCGACAGAATACAATGAGCAGTTCTTC. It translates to CAPTEYNEQFF.

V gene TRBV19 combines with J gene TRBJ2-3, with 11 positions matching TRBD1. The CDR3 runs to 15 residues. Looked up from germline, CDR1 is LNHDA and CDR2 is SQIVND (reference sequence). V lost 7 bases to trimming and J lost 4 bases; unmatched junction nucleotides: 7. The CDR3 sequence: CASNLPGQGADTQYF. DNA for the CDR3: TGTGCCAGTAACCTCCCGGGACAGGGGGCAGATACGCAGTATTTT.

The CDR3: CASSHVQGQGAKRGAQYF. CDR3 DNA: TGTGCCAGCAGCCACGTACAAGGACAGGGGGCGAAGCGGGGGGCCCAGTACTTC. The rearrangement uses TRBV11-2 and TRBJ2-5; 11 bases map to TRBD1. Per the germline V gene, CDR1 is SGHAT and CDR2 is FQNNGV. This CDR3 comprises 18 residues. The V gene end was trimmed by 5 bases and the J gene end by 9 bases; junction bases not matched to a gene: 20.

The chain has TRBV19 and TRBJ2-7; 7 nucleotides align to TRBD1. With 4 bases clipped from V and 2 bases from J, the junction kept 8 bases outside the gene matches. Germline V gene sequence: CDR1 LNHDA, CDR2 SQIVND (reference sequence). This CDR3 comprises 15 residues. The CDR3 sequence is CASSRMGQFTYEQYF. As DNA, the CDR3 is TGTGCCAGTAGTAGGATGGGACAGTTTACCTACGAGCAGTACTTC.

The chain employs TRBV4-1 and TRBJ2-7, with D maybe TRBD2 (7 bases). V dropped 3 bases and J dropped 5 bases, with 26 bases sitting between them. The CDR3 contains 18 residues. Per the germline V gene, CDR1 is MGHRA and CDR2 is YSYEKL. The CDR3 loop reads CASSQTSLRGGGPDEQYF. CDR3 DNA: TGCGCCAGCAGCCAGACCTCCCTGAGGGGGGGCGGTCCCGACGAGCAGTACTTC.

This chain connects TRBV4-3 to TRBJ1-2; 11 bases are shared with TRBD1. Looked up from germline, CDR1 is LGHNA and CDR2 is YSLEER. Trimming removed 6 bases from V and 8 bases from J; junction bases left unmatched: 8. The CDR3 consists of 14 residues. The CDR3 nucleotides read TGCGCCAGCAGGGTGGACAGGGGGCGAGGGGGCTACACCTTC. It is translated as CASRVDRGRGGYTF.

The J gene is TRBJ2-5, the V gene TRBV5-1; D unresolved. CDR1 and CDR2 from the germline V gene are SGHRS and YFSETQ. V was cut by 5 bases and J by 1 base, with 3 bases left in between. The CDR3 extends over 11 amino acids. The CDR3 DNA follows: TGCGCCAGCAGTTCCCAAGAGACCCAGTACTTC. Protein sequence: CASSSQETQYF.

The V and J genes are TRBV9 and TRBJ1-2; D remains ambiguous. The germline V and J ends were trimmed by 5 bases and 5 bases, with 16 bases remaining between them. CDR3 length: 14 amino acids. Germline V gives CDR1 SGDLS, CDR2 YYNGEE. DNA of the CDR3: TGTGCCAGCAGTACCGATGATCTACCATATGGCTACACCTTC. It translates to CASSTDDLPYGYTF.

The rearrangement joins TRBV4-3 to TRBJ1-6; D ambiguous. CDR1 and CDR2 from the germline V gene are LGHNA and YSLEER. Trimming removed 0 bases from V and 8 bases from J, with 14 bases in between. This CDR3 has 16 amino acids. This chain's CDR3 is CASSQDPGFADSPLHF. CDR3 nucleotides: TGCGCCAGCAGCCAAGATCCCGGTTTTGCGGATTCACCCCTCCACTTT.

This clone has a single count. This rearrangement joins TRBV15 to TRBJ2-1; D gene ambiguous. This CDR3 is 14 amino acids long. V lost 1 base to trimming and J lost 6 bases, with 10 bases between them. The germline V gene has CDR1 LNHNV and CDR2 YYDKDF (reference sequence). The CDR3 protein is CATSRGPQANEQFF. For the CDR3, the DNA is TGTGCCACCAGCAGAGGACCCCAGGCCAATGAGCAGTTCTTC.

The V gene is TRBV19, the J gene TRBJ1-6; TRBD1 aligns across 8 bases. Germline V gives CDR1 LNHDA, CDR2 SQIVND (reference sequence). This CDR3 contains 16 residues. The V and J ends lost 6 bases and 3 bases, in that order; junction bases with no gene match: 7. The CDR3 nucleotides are TGTGCCAGTAGAGGGATTGACAGGGGCTATAATTCACCCCTCCACTTT. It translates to CASRGIDRGYNSPLHF.

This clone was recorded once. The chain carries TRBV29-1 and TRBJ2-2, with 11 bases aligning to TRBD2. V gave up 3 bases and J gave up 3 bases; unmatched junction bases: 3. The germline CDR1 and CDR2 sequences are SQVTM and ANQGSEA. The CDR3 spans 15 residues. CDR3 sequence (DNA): TGCAGCGTTGAGGTAGCGGGGGGGCACACCGGGGAGCTGTTTTTT. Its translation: CSVEVAGGHTGELFF.